The present TCR beta chain was sequenced within a study of cytotoxic CD8 clonotypes in ibrutinib-treated CLL. About the research overall: Among responders, 24 were partial and 2 complete; after median approximately 6 years, approximately 15 stayed remitted and some 12 progressed.

Concerning this clone: Its antigen is unidentified.

Study-wide findings and caveats: Higher circulating CD8+ T-cell counts strongly accompanied higher baseline clonality, above age-matched healthy donors. Public clonotypes proved infrequent, and on treatment they shrank or remained steady.

T cells were sequenced at a targeted depth of 1 in 200,000 to 1 in 1 million. The method was immunoSEQ multiplex PCR; TCRdb's version includes in-frame clones alone and lacks a portion of them. The sample holds about 14,000 clones, roughly two thirds seen once. V was pared by 1 base and J by 4 bases, with 5 bases of the junction left unmatched. Looked up from germline, CDR1 is SGHKS and CDR2 is YYEKEE (reference sequence). This CDR3 contains 15 residues. The sequence was obtained from a human donor with chronic lymphocytic leukemia. The chain recombines TRBV5-5 with TRBJ1-5, with TRBD1 matching over 7 bases. Sequences were derived from PBMCs, sampled before ibrutinib treatment. The CDR3 DNA follows: TGTGCCAGCAGCTTGCGCCGGGACAGAAATCAGCCCCAGCATTTT. It translates to CASSLRRDRNQPQHF. Using reference TRBV5-5 and TRBJ1-5 for the parts outside the CDR3, the full variable domain is DAGVTQSPTHLIKTRGQQVTLRCSPISGHKSVSWYQQVLGQGPQFIFQYYEKEERGRGNFPDRFSARQFPNYSSELNVNALLLGDSALYLCASSLRRDRNQPQHFGDGTRLSIL.